The next 15 T cell receptor beta chains were all read from a single sample in a study of cytomegalovirus exposure and HLA in healthy donors. The primer mix had 60 Vbeta and 13 Jbeta primers. Assay used: immunoSEQ multiplex PCR; TCRdb lists only in-frame clones, some missing. The sample consists of some 240,000 clones, about 72% of them appearing once. The sequenced material came from PBMCs. These receptors were collected from a male donor in good health and CMV-seronegative.

The chain has TRBV19 and TRBJ2-7, with TRBD2 matching 9 bases. Germline trimming cut 5 bases from V and 6 bases from J; bases unmatched to any gene: 8. The CDR3 is 14 amino acids. CDR1 and CDR2 from the germline V gene are LNHDA and SQIVND (reference sequence). Written as DNA, the CDR3 is TGTGCCAGTAGTGTGCCTAGCGGGACCGGCGAGCAGTACTTC. Protein: CASSVPSGTGEQYF.

V and J are TRBV27 and TRBJ2-3; 10 nucleotides line up with TRBD2. The CDR3 length is 18 residues. CDR1 and CDR2 from the germline V gene are MNHEY and SMNVEV (reference sequence). J was trimmed by 6 bases and V by 2 bases; bases with no gene match: 14. The CDR3 loop reads CASSLRPASGSSPDTQYF. The CDR3 DNA reads as TGTGCCAGCAGTTTACGTCCGGCTAGCGGGAGTTCCCCGGATACGCAGTATTTT.

V gene TRBV20-1 combines with J gene TRBJ1-2; maybe TRBD1 (5 bases). The CDR3 extends over 11 amino acids. V lost 8 bases and J lost 5, with 12 bases in between. Per the germline V gene, CDR1 is DFQATT and CDR2 is SNEGSKA (reference sequence). The CDR3 loop is CSSDTAYGYTF. The CDR3 region has the DNA TGCAGTTCGGACACAGCGTATGGCTACACCTTC.

This clone has a handful of counts. The V gene is TRBV6-5, the J gene TRBJ2-2; D is uncertain. Germline V CDR1 and CDR2: MNHEY, SVGAGI. Deletions cut 2 bases from V and 0 bases from J, with 7 bases between. The length of the CDR3 is 15 residues. The CDR3 sequence: CASSYITPNTGELFF. The CDR3 DNA is TGTGCCAGCAGTTACATTACTCCGAACACCGGGGAGCTGTTTTTT.

The chain combines TRBV5-5 with TRBJ2-7; 11 bases line up with TRBD2. Germline V lookup: CDR1 SGHKS, CDR2 YYEKEE (reference sequence). The CDR3 is made up of 16 amino acids. V lost 4 bases, J lost 3 bases, and 9 bases stayed unmatched. The CDR3 is CASSRAGTSGIYEQYF. Written as DNA, the CDR3 is TGTGCCAGCAGCAGAGCCGGGACTAGCGGAATCTACGAGCAGTACTTC.

This clone showed up just once. The rearrangement joins TRBV18 to TRBJ1-1; tentative D call: TRBD1 (5 bases). V shed 4 bases and J shed 0 bases, with 9 bases lying between them. The length of the CDR3 is 14 residues. Germline values: CDR1 KGHSH, CDR2 LQKENI. CDR3 sequence: CASSLQGLNTEAFF. The DNA for the CDR3 is TGTGCCAGCTCACTCCAGGGTCTGAACACTGAAGCTTTCTTT.

This clone was recorded a few times. V gene TRBV5-1 combines with J gene TRBJ1-1; D remains unclear. This CDR3 is 16 amino acids long. Germline values: CDR1 SGHRS, CDR2 YFSETQ. The V gene lost 2 bases and the J gene lost 0 bases, with 14 bases spanning the gap. The CDR3, as DNA: TGCGCCAGCAGCTTAGGGCCCCGCGGGGTGAACACTGAAGCTTTCTTT. Its protein is CASSLGPRGVNTEAFF. Combining the CDR3 with reference TRBV5-1 and TRBJ1-1 gives the whole variable domain KAGVTQTPRYLIKTRGQQVTLSCSPISGHRSVSWYQQTPGQGLQFLFEYFSETQRNKGNFPGRFSGRQFSNSRSEMNVSTLELGDSALYLCASSLGPRGVNTEAFFGQGTRLTVV.

The chain has TRBV10-2 and TRBJ2-3, with 12 bases lining up with TRBD2. Germline V gene lookup returns CDR1 WSHSY and CDR2 SAAADI. The trim removed 3 bases at V and 5 bases at J, leaving 9 bases unmatched. This CDR3 region has 17 residues. The CDR3 spells CASSDTHLAGGGDTQYF. The DNA for the CDR3 is TGCGCCAGCAGTGATACACATCTAGCGGGAGGGGGAGATACGCAGTATTTT.

The chain employs TRBV19 and TRBJ1-1; 7 nucleotides match TRBD1. CDR3 size: 13 residues. Germline CDR1 is LNHDA and CDR2 is SQIVND (reference sequence). The ends lost 9 bases at V and 4 bases at J; junction bases unmatched: 8. For the CDR3, the DNA is TGTGCCAGCCATACAGGGGTAAGCACTGAAGCTTTCTTT. It encodes CASHTGVSTEAFF.

This clone was seen more than once but under ten times. V gene TRBV29-1 combines with J gene TRBJ1-3; 8 bases align to TRBD1. The germline CDR1 and CDR2 sequences are SQVTM and ANQGSEA. The CDR3 loop spans 14 amino acids. Losses at the gene ends were 6 bases for V and 3 bases for J; bases not matched to a gene: 7. The CDR3 DNA sequence: TGCAGCGTGGCTGACAGGGGTGGTGGAAACACCATATATTTT. Residues: CSVADRGGGNTIYF.

The V call is TRBV5-1, the J call TRBJ1-4, with TRBD1 identical over 12 bases. The CDR3 contains 16 residues. CDR1 and CDR2 (germline): SGHRS, YFSETQ. The junction had 11 bases not matched to a gene; V was cut back by 8 bases and J by 6 bases. The CDR3 spells CASRMGQGARYEKLFF. The CDR3 bases are TGCGCCAGTAGAATGGGACAGGGGGCGCGGTATGAAAAACTGTTTTTT.

This chain joins TRBV9 and TRBJ2-1; 12 bases are shared with TRBD2. Germline trimming cut 4 bases from V and 5 bases from J; bases unmatched to any gene: 19. The CDR3 extends over 20 amino acids. Germline V gene data show CDR1 as SGDLS and CDR2 as YYNGEE. In DNA form, the CDR3 reads TGTGCCAGCAGCCCCCGAGGCCCCATCGGGACTAGCGGGCGGGACAATGAGCAGTTCTTC. As protein: CASSPRGPIGTSGRDNEQFF.

With respect to this clone: Relative to the germline gene, one junction end is altered; a read error may explain this. CDR3 residues: CSSVGAVEPYEQYF. In DNA form, the CDR3 reads TGTTCCAGCGTTGGGGCAGTGGAACCTTACGAGCAGTACTTC. This chain connects TRBV7-9 to TRBJ2-7, with D maybe TRBD1 (5 bases). Germline values: CDR1 SEHNR, CDR2 FQNEAQ (reference sequence). The CDR3 is made up of 14 amino acids.

The V and J genes are TRBV2 and TRBJ2-1; 10 nucleotides agree with TRBD2. Germline V gives CDR1 SNHLY, CDR2 FYNNEI. V shed 1 base and J 7 bases; nucleotides not matched to a gene: 7. The CDR3 has 16 residues. In DNA form, the CDR3 reads TGTGCCAGCAGTGAAGGGAGCGGGAGGGCCCGGAATGAGCAGTTCTTC. Translated: CASSEGSGRARNEQFF.

The chain has TRBV25-1 and TRBJ2-7, with 9 nucleotides matching TRBD2. This CDR3 comprises 17 residues. Germline CDR1 and CDR2: MGHDK and SYGVNS. V lost 0 bases and J lost 6; bases outside the gene matches: 12. The CDR3 sequence: CASSEYNRGRAKSEQYF. DNA of the CDR3: TGTGCCAGCAGTGAATATAATCGCGGGAGGGCTAAATCCGAGCAGTACTTC.